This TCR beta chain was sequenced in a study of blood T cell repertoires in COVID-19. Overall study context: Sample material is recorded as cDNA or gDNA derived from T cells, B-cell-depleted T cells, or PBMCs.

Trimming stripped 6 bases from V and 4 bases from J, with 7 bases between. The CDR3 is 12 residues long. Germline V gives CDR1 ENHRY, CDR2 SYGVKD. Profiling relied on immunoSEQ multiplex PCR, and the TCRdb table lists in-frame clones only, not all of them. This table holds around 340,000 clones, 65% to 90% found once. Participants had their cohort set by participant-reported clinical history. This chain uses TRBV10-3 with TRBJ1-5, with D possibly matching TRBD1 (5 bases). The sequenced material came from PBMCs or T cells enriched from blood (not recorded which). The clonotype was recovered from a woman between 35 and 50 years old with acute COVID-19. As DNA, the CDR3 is TGTGCCATCAGAGACAGTAATCAGCCCCAGCATTTT. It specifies CAIRDSNQPQHF.